These 23 T cell receptor beta chains originate from one sample sequenced in a study of T cells after yellow fever vaccination (dated by TCRdb to between 2018 and 2021). In the paper's terms, the treatment or condition label means: live attenuated yellow fever vaccine strain. The library was generated by 5' RACE. Sequencing was performed on an Illumina NovaSeq 6000. In TCRdb, the public reads were trimmed at Q25 with fastp and aligned with MiXCR, with productive beta chains retained. Rows merge per CDR3 protein into single entries with the most common DNA and genes. In all, the sample holds roughly 400,000 distinct CDR3 sequences, and about 17% of those were seen once. Over 15% of the sample is held by the ten biggest clonotypes. Sequenced here: PBMCs, sampled before the yellow fever booster vaccination. The origin of the receptors is a man aged 18 to 29 who received the YFV17D yellow fever vaccine.

This chain connects TRBV7-6 to TRBJ2-6, with 7 bases aligning to TRBD1. The CDR3 is 20 residues long. Germline lookup yields CDR1 SGHVS and CDR2 FNYEAQ. V was pared by 5 bases and J by 0 bases, with 16 bases of the junction left unmatched. The chain's CDR3 is CASSIHGQAISSSGANVLTF. In nucleotides, the CDR3 is TGTGCCAGCAGCATCCACGGACAGGCGATTTCTAGCTCTGGGGCCAACGTCCTGACTTTC.

This clonotype was seen a few times. The chain uses TRBV7-2 and TRBJ2-5; D not resolved. In germline, CDR1 is SGHTA, CDR2 FQGNSA. V was clipped by 1 base and J by 5 bases, with 17 bases between them. The CDR3 length is 16 residues. CDR3 protein: CASSLEGVAQAETQYF. The DNA for the CDR3 is TGTGCCAGCAGCTTAGAGGGCGTTGCGCAGGCCGAGACCCAGTACTTC.

The genes are TRBV5-1 and TRBJ1-2; 9 bases fit TRBD1. This CDR3 is built from 15 residues. Trimming took 0 bases from V and 5 from J; bases not matched to a gene: 5. The germline V gene has CDR1 SGHRS and CDR2 YFSETQ. The CDR3 bases are TGCGCCAGCAGCTTGGGGACAGGGGCAATGTATGGCTACACCTTC. Translating gives CASSLGTGAMYGYTF.

The sample holds a few counts of this clonotype. The gene calls are TRBV7-2 and TRBJ2-5; 7 bases fit TRBD1. CDR3 length equals 14 residues. The V gene end was trimmed by 5 bases and the J gene end by 5 bases; junction bases not matched to a gene: 8. Germline CDR1 is SGHTA and CDR2 is FQGNSA. The CDR3 bases are TGTGCCAGCAGCGTGAGACAGGGTGGGGAGACCCAGTACTTC. Its translation: CASSVRQGGETQYF. The variable domain in full, completed from reference TRBV7-2 and TRBJ2-5, reads GAGVSQSPSNKVTEKGKDVELRCDPISGHTALYWYRQSLGQGLEFLIYFQGNSAPDKSGLPSDRFSAERTGGSVSTLTIQRTQQEDSAVYLCASSVRQGGETQYFGPGTRLLVL.

About this clonotype itself: A read error may produce the germline difference seen at one junction end. The chain uses TRBV4-1 and TRBJ2-3; TRBD2 agrees at 7 bases. Per the germline V gene, CDR1 is MGHRA and CDR2 is YSYEKL. The CDR3 is 16 residues long. The chain's CDR3 is CACSHPLAGPTDTQYF. The CDR3 nucleotides read TGCGCCTGCAGCCACCCATTAGCGGGCCCCACAGATACGCAGTATTTT.

This clonotype was found a few times. The V gene is TRBV5-1, the J gene TRBJ2-1; maybe TRBD1 (6 bases). The CDR3 runs to 12 residues. Germline V gene sequence: CDR1 SGHRS, CDR2 YFSETQ. With 3 bases removed from V and 15 bases from J, the gap between germline ends came to 16 bases. CDR3 sequence: CASSSDGRGMFF. Written as DNA, the CDR3 is TGCGCCAGCAGCTCGGACGGCAGGGGAATGTTCTTC.

This clonotype was counted ten times or more. The CDR3 loop reads CASSEIGLNTEAFF. For the CDR3, the DNA is TGTGCCAGCAGTGAGATAGGATTGAACACTGAAGCTTTCTTT. The rearrangement links TRBV27 to TRBJ1-1; the D is unclear. The germline gives CDR1 MNHEY, CDR2 SMNVEV (reference sequence). Trimming cost V 5 bases and J 0 bases, with 10 bases left between them. The CDR3 covers 14 residues.

This clonotype was seen at least ten times. CDR3 in DNA: TGTGCCAGCAGTGCTACAGGAAATGATCAGCCCCAGCATTTT. As protein: CASSATGNDQPQHF. The chain uses TRBV2 and TRBJ1-5, with a possible D match to TRBD1 (5 bases). CDR3 size: 14 residues. Germline loops: CDR1 SNHLY, CDR2 FYNNEI. V dropped 4 bases and J dropped 5 bases, with 12 bases sitting between them.

The V and J genes are TRBV2 and TRBJ2-5, with TRBD1 matching over 8 bases. Germline CDR1 SNHLY, CDR2 FYNNEI. Trimming cost V 6 bases and J 5 bases; bases outside gene matches: 5. This CDR3 is 13 amino acids long. The CDR3 DNA follows: TGTGCCAGCAGGGACAGGGTAGTGGAGACCCAGTACTTC. It specifies CASRDRVVETQYF.

J is TRBJ2-7 and V is TRBV12-3 or TRBV12-4; 9 positions agree with TRBD2. The junction had 4 bases not matched to a gene; V was cut back by 5 bases and J by 2 bases. The CDR3 is made up of 14 amino acids. The CDR3 nucleotides read TGTGCCAGCAGTCCTAGCGGGGCCGCCTACGAGCAGTACTTC. Encoded protein: CASSPSGAAYEQYF.

This clonotype was found a few times. This chain uses TRBV20-1 with TRBJ1-5; possibly TRBD1 for D (6 bases). The CDR3 is 15 amino acids. Per germline, CDR1 DFQATT and CDR2 SNEGSKA (reference sequence). V gave up 4 bases and J gave up 3 bases, with 16 bases separating them. This chain's CDR3 is CSATDDRYDNQPQHF. CDR3 coding DNA: TGCAGTGCTACCGATGACAGGTATGACAATCAGCCCCAGCATTTT.

The table lists this clonotype with many counts. The V and J genes are TRBV9 and TRBJ1-3, with D unresolved. CDR3 length: 15 residues. Germline loops: CDR1 SGDLS, CDR2 YYNGEE. Trimming took 0 bases from V and 0 from J, leaving 7 bases between them. Here the CDR3 reads CASSVAPSSGNTIYF. The DNA of the CDR3 is TGTGCCAGCAGCGTAGCCCCAAGCTCTGGAAACACCATATATTTT.

This clonotype turned up a few times. The J gene is TRBJ1-5, the V gene TRBV15; D is unresolved. Germline V CDR1 and CDR2: LNHNV, YYDKDF (reference sequence). Trimming stripped 1 base from V and 7 bases from J, with 5 bases between. The CDR3 consists of 12 residues. The DNA of the CDR3 is TGTGCCACCAGCAGAGTCCAACAGCCCCAGCATTTT. Its protein is CATSRVQQPQHF.

This clonotype was found a few times. The chain uses TRBV5-5 and TRBJ1-5; 7 nucleotides match TRBD1. Losses at the gene ends were 4 bases for V and 6 bases for J; bases not matched to a gene: 10. The V gene's germline CDR1 is SGHKS and CDR2 YYEKEE (reference sequence). This CDR3 is built from 15 residues. CDR3: CASSRLGQELQPQHF. The DNA of the CDR3 is TGTGCCAGCAGCCGCTTAGGACAGGAACTTCAGCCCCAGCATTTT.

This clonotype has more than one count but fewer than ten. V is TRBV5-1 and J is TRBJ1-2, with TRBD1 identical over 10 bases. V shed 4 bases, J shed 7 bases, and the junction held 4 bases outside the gene matches. This CDR3 comprises 13 residues. CDR1 and CDR2 (germline): SGHRS, YFSETQ. The CDR3 here is CASSQGQGPGYTF. CDR3 DNA: TGCGCCAGCAGCCAGGGACAGGGGCCTGGCTACACCTTC.

The gene calls are TRBV29-1 and TRBJ1-1; D unclear. CDR1 is SQVTM and CDR2 is ANQGSEA in the germline V gene. This CDR3 has 13 amino acids. Trimming shortened V by 6 bases and J by 2 bases, and 13 bases separated the two germline ends. The DNA for the CDR3 is TGCAGCGTAGCCGGGAGAGCAAACACTGAAGCTTTCTTT. Amino acid sequence: CSVAGRANTEAFF. Full variable domain (outside the CDR3, taken from reference TRBV29-1 and TRBJ1-1): SAVISQKPSRDICQRGTSLTIQCQVDSQVTMMFWYRQQPGQSLTLIATANQGSEATYESGFVIDKFPISRPNLTFSTLTVSNMSPEDSSIYLCSVAGRANTEAFFGQGTRLTVV.

This clonotype has only a few counts. The rearrangement links TRBV3-1 to TRBJ2-7; D is tentatively TRBD1 or TRBD2 (5 bases each). V was shortened by 5 bases and J by 6 bases, with 11 bases between the two germline ends. The CDR3 contains 12 residues. Germline V lookup: CDR1 LGHDT, CDR2 YNNKEL (reference sequence). CDR3: CASSAGTREQYF. The CDR3 region has the DNA TGTGCCAGCAGCGCCGGGACCCGCGAGCAGTACTTC.

The chain is built from TRBV7-2 and TRBJ2-7, with TRBD1 identical over 10 bases. J lost 3 bases, V lost 4 bases, and 6 bases had no gene match. Germline V lookup: CDR1 SGHTA, CDR2 FQGNSA. CDR3 length: 15 residues. In DNA form, the CDR3 reads TGTGCCAGCAGCTACCTGGGGACAGGGGTCTACGAGCAGTACTTC. It translates to CASSYLGTGVYEQYF.

This chain links TRBV4-3 with TRBJ2-2, with D unresolved. Germline V lookup: CDR1 LGHNA, CDR2 YSLEER. The CDR3 spans 14 residues. Trimming removed 2 bases at V and 4 bases at J, with 8 bases between. The CDR3 here is CASSQRWGTGELFF. CDR3 in DNA: TGCGCCAGCAGCCAACGGTGGGGCACCGGGGAGCTGTTTTTT.

The sample holds a few counts of this clonotype. This chain joins TRBV5-6 and TRBJ2-3; D is ambiguous. Trimming took 5 bases from V and 1 from J, leaving 14 bases between them. Germline values: CDR1 SGHDT, CDR2 YYEEEE. This CDR3 has 15 residues. CDR3: CASSPGPRGTDTQYF. CDR3 nucleotide sequence: TGTGCCAGCAGTCCCGGTCCCCGAGGCACAGATACGCAGTATTTT.

CDR3 DNA sequence: TGTGCCAGCAGCCCCGCGGGGGGCTCGAACACCGGGGAGCTGTTTTTT. Protein product: CASSPAGGSNTGELFF. This chain connects TRBV11-3 to TRBJ2-2, with 8 positions matching TRBD2. Germline V gene sequence: CDR1 SGHNT, CDR2 YENEEA. This CDR3 has 16 residues. The ends lost 5 bases at V and 0 bases at J; junction bases unmatched: 5.

The V gene is TRBV6-2 or TRBV6-3, the J gene TRBJ1-1; D may be TRBD1 (6 bases). Germline V gives CDR1 MNHEY, CDR2 SVGEGT. Trimming cost V 10 bases and J 4 bases, with 16 bases left between them. The CDR3 runs to 13 residues. CDR3 amino acids: CATLQGDGTEAFF. As DNA, the CDR3 is TGTGCCACCCTACAGGGAGATGGCACTGAAGCTTTCTTT.

The J gene is TRBJ2-1, the V gene TRBV29-1; 7 bases agree with TRBD1. The CDR3 contains 12 residues. Trimming at V came to 5 bases and at J to 9 bases, leaving 7 bases not matched to a gene. Germline lookup yields CDR1 SQVTM and CDR2 ANQGSEA. The CDR3 nucleotides are TGCAGCGTTAAGGGGACAGCTAGTGAGCAGTTCTTC. As protein: CSVKGTASEQFF.